The 2 T cell receptor beta chains below all came from one sample that was sequenced in a study of regulatory T cells in long-lasting Graves disease. Time point noted: persistent/refractory GD, antithyroid drugs over 5 years with positive TRAb. Construction of the TCR library relied on RNA isolated from PBMCs. Investigators prepared the TCR beta libraries by applying iRepertoire HTBI primers and Arm-PCR of CDR3 regions. One entry per CDR3 protein results from TCRdb running MiXCR on the multiplex PCR reads. The sample lists around 460,000 distinct CDR3 sequences, around a fifth occurring once. The source was peripheral blood mononuclear cells (PBMCs), collected when the disease was refractory, from a patient treated with antithyroid drugs. The receptors were gathered from a female donor with Graves disease.

The gene calls are TRBV7-9 and TRBJ1-2; D may be TRBD1 (6 bases). V was trimmed by 5 bases and J by 8 bases, leaving 24 bases between them. Germline lookup yields CDR1 SEHNR and CDR2 FQNEAQ (reference sequence). The length of the CDR3 is 16 residues. The CDR3 sequence: CASSVNRDTAGVGYTF. CDR3 nucleotides: TGTGCCAGCAGCGTAAACCGGGACACGGCGGGGGTCGGCTACACCTTC. Complete variable domain (other parts from reference TRBV7-9 and TRBJ1-2): DTGVSQNPRHKITKRGQNVTFRCDPISEHNRLYWYRQTLGQGPEFLTYFQNEAQLEKSRLLSDRFSAERPKGSFSTLEIQRTEQGDSAMYLCASSVNRDTAGVGYTFGSGTRLTVV.

The chain recombines TRBV7-3 with TRBJ2-7; perhaps TRBD1 as D (6 bases). Trimming pared 5 bases from V and 5 bases from J, leaving 13 bases between. CDR3 length: 13 residues. The germline gives CDR1 SGHTA, CDR2 FQGTGA. CDR3 in DNA: TGTGCCAGCAGCCCAGGGGCCCGGGACGAGCAGTACTTC. This sequence encodes CASSPGARDEQYF.